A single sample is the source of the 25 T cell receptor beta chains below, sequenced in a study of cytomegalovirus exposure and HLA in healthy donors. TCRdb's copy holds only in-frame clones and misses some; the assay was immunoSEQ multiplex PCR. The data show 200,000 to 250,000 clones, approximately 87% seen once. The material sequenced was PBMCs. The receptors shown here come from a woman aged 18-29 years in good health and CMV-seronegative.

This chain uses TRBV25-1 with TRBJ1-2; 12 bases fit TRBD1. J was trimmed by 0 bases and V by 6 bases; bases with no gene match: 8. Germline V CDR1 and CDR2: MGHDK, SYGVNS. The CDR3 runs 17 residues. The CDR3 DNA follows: TGTGCCAGCAGAAATTCCGGGACAGGGGGCTCTAACTATGGCTACACCTTC. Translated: CASRNSGTGGSNYGYTF.

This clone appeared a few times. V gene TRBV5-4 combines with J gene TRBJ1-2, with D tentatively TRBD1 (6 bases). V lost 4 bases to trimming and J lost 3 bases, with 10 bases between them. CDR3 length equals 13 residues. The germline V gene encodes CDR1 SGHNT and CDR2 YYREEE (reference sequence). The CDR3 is CASSGGHHYGYTF. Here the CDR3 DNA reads TGTGCCAGCAGCGGGGGACACCACTATGGCTACACCTTC.

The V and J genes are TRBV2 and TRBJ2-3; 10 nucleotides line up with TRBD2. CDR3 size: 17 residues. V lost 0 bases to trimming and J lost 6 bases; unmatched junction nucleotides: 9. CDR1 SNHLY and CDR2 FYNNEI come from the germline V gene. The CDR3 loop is CASSEAGPSGRWDTQYF. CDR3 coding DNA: TGTGCCAGCAGTGAAGCTGGCCCTAGCGGGAGATGGGATACGCAGTATTTT. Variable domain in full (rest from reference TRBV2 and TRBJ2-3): EPEVTQTPSHQVTQMGQEVILRCVPISNHLYFYWYRQILGQKVEFLVSFYNNEISEKSEIFDDQFSVERPDGSNFTLKIRSTKLEDSAMYFCASSEAGPSGRWDTQYFGPGTRLTVL.

This CDR3 reads CASSQDPAGNTIYF. The DNA of the CDR3 is TGCGCCAGCAGCCAGGACCCCGCTGGAAACACCATATATTTT. This chain connects TRBV5-1 to TRBJ1-3; no reliable D call. This CDR3 has 14 residues. Germline V gene lookup returns CDR1 SGHRS and CDR2 YFSETQ. Trimming took 4 bases from V and 2 from J, leaving 10 bases between them.

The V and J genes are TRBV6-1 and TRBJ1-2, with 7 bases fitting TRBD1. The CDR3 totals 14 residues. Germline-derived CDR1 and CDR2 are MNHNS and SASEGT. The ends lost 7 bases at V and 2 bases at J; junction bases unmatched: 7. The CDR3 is CASKPQGENYGYTF. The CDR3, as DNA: TGTGCCAGCAAGCCCCAGGGGGAGAACTATGGCTACACCTTC.

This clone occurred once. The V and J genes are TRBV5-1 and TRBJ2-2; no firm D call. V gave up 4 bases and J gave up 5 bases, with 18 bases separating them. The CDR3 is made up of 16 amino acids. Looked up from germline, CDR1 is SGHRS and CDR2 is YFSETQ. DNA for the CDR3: TGCGCCAGCAGCCTGGTCTCCACCCTTGGGACCGGGGAGCTGTTTTTT. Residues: CASSLVSTLGTGELFF.

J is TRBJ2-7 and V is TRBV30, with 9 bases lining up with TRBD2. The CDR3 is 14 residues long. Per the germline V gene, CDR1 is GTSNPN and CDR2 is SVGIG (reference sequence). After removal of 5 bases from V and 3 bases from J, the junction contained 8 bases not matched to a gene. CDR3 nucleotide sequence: TGTGCCTGGTCCCCGACTAGCGGTAACTACGAGCAGTACTTC. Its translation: CAWSPTSGNYEQYF. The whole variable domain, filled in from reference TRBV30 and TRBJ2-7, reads SQTIHQWPATLVQPVGSPLSLECTVEGTSNPNLYWYRQAAGRGLQLLFYSVGIGQISSEVPQNLSASRPQDRQFILSSKKLLLSDSGFYLCAWSPTSGNYEQYFGPGTRLTVT.

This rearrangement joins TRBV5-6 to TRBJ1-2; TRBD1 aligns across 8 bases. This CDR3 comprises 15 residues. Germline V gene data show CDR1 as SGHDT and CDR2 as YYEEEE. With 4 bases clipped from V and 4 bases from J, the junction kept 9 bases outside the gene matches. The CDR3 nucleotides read TGTGCCAGCAGCCCGGCCGGGGACAGGATCTATGGCTACACCTTC. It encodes CASSPAGDRIYGYTF. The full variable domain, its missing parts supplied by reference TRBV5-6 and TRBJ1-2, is DAGVTQSPTHLIKTRGQQVTLRCSPKSGHDTVSWYQQALGQGPQFIFQYYEEEERQRGNFPDRFSGHQFPNYSSELNVNALLLGDSALYLCASSPAGDRIYGYTFGSGTRLTVV.

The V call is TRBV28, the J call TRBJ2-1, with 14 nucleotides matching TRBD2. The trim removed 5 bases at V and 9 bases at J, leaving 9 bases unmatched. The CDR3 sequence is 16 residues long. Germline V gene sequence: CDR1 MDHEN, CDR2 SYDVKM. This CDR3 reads CASSPPGLAGGGEQFF. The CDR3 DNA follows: TGTGCCAGCAGTCCCCCTGGACTAGCGGGAGGTGGTGAGCAGTTCTTC.

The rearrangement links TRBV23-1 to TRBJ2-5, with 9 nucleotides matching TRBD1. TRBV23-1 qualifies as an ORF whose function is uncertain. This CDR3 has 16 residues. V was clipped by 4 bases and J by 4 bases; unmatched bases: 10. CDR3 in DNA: TGCGCCAGCAGTCGGAAACAGGGGGCGCTTCGAGAGACCCAGTACTTC. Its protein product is CASSRKQGALRETQYF.

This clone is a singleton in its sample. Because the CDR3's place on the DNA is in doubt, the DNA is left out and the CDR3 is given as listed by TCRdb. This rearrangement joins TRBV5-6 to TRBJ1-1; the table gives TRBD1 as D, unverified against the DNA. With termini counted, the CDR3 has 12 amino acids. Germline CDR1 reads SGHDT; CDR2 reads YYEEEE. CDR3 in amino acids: CASSLVGTGSFF.

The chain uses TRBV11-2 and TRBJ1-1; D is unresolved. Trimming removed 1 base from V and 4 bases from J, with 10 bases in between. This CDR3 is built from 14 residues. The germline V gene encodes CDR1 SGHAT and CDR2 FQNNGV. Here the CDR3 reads CASSLVLKGTEAFF. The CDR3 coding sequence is TGTGCCAGCAGCTTAGTCTTGAAGGGCACTGAAGCTTTCTTT. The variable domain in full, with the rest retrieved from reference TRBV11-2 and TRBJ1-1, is EAGVAQSPRYKIIEKRQSVAFWCNPISGHATLYWYQQILGQGPKLLIQFQNNGVVDDSQLPKDRFSAERLKGVDSTLKIQPAKLEDSAVYLCASSLVLKGTEAFFGQGTRLTVV.

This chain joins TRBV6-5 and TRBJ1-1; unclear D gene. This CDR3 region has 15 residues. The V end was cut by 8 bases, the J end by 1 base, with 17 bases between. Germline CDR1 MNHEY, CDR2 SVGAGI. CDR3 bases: TGTGCCAGCGCCCGACCCGGGGATGGGAACACTGAAGCTTTCTTT. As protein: CASARPGDGNTEAFF.

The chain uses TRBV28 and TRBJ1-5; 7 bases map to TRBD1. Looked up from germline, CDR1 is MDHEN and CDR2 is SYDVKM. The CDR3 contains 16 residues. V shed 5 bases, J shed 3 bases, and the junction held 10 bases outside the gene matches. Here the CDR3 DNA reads TGTGCCAGCAGTCAGGACAGGAAAAACTTCAATCAGCCCCAGCATTTT. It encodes CASSQDRKNFNQPQHF.

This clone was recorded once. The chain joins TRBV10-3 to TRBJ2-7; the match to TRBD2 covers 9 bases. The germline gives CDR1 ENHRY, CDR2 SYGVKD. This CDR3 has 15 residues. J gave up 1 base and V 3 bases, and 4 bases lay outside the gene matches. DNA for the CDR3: TGTGCCATCAGTGACCCTAGCGGGGCTTCCTACGAGCAGTACTTC. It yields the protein CAISDPSGASYEQYF.

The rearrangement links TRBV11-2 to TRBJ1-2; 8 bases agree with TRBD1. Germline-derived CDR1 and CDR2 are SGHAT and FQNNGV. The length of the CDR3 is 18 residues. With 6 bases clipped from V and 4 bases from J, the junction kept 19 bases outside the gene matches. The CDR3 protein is CASSYQGAPGVGVYGYTF. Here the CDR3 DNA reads TGTGCCAGCAGTTACCAGGGGGCGCCGGGGGTAGGCGTCTATGGCTACACCTTC.

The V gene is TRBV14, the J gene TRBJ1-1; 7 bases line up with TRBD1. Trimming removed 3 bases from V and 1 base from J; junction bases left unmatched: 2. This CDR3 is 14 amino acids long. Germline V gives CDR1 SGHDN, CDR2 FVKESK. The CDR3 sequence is CASSQRTGNTEAFF. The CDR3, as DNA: TGTGCCAGCAGCCAGAGGACAGGGAACACTGAAGCTTTCTTT.

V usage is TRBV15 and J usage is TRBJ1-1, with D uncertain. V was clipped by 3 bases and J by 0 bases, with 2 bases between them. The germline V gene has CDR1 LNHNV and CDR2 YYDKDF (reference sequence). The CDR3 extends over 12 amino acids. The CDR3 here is CATSSMNTEAFF. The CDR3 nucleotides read TGTGCCACCAGCAGCATGAACACTGAAGCTTTCTTT.

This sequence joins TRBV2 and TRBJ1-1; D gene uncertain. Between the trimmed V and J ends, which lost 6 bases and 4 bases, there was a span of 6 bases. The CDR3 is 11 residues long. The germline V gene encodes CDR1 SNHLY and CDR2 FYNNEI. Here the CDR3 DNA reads TGTGCCAGCAGGCGGGGCACTGAAGCTTTCTTT. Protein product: CASRRGTEAFF. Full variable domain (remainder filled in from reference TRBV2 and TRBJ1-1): EPEVTQTPSHQVTQMGQEVILRCVPISNHLYFYWYRQILGQKVEFLVSFYNNEISEKSEIFDDQFSVERPDGSNFTLKIRSTKLEDSAMYFCASRRGTEAFFGQGTRLTVV.

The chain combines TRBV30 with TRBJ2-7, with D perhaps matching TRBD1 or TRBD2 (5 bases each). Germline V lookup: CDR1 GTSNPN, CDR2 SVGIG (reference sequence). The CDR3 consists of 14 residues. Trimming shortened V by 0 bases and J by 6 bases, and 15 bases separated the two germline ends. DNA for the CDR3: TGTGCCTGGAGTGTACGTAGCGCCAGGGCCGAGCAGTACTTC. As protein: CAWSVRSARAEQYF.

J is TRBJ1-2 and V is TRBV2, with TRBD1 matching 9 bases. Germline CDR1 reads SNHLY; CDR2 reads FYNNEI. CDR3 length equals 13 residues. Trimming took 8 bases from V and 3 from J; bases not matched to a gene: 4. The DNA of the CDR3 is TGTGCCAGCGTGGGACAGGGCGACTATGGCTACACCTTC. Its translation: CASVGQGDYGYTF.

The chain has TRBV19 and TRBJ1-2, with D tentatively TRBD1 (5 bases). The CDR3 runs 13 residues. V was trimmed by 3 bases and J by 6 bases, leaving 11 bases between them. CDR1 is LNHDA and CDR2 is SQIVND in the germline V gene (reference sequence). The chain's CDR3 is CASSISQGDGYTF. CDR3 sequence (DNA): TGTGCCAGTAGTATCTCCCAGGGAGATGGCTACACCTTC.

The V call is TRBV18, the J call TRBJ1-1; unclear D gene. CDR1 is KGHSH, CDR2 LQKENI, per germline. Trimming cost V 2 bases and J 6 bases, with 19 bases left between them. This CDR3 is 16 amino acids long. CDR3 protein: CASSPKLPAPLSEAFF. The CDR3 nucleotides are TGTGCCAGCTCACCAAAATTACCGGCACCCCTGTCTGAAGCTTTCTTT.

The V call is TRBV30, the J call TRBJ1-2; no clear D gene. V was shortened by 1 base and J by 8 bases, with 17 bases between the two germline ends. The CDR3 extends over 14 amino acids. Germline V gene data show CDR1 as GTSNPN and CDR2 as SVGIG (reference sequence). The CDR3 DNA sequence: TGTGCCTGGAGTGGGCGCTTGGACGGCGAAGGCTACACCTTC. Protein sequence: CAWSGRLDGEGYTF.

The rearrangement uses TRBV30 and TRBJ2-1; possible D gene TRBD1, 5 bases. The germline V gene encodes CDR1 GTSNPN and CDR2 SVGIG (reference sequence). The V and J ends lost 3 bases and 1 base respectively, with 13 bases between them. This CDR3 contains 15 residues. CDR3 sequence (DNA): TGTGCCTGGAGAAAGTGGCAGGGATCCTACAATGAGCAGTTCTTC. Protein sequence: CAWRKWQGSYNEQFF.